Reported below is one TCR beta chain. This clone was counted once. It lacks a known antigen. The junction and the germline gene differ at one end; a read error may be behind it. This sample is part of a study of cytomegalovirus exposure and HLA in healthy donors (dated by TCRdb to the late 2010s). For the wider study: An earlier analysis of some 500 of the donors reported more than 250 Gb of sequence data and 100 million to 140 million unique TCR beta sequences from 190 million or so T cells. An early release covering around 630 HLA-typed donors comprised 300 to 350 gigabases of sequencing data and 85 million or so unique TCR sequences. Of the roughly 400 genotyped donors, 65% to 90% were placed in the genetic ancestry cluster associated with self-reported Caucasian donors. The study aimed to test whether cataloging public T cell receptors could reveal signatures of past pathogen exposure. The study profiled the T cell repertoires of hundreds of subjects by immunosequencing and related them to cytomegalovirus serostatus. Besides the first cohort of approximately 670 subjects, a separate validation cohort made up of 120 or so different subjects was used. The study combined high-throughput TCR immunosequencing, statistical association of individual TCRs with disease status, and machine learning to predict cytomegalovirus infection status. A later analysis re-analyzed previously published TCR beta repertoires from approximately 670 donors and added high-resolution HLA genotyping to study TCR occurrence patterns. The later analysis used no new phenotypic data to find candidate immune exposures, relying instead on TCR beta sequences and their occurrence across donors. An earlier analysis of approximately 630 of the donors applied high-throughput TCR beta sequencing to assess whether each TCR beta V gene segment acted as functional or pseudogenic. Donor age, sex, ethnicity and CMV serostatus were compiled alongside the repertoire data. A later genetic analysis used genome-wide SNP genotypes for about 65% of the 666 donors, treating that subset as a discovery cohort. All discovery cohort repertoires had been generated on a single sequencing platform. Class I and class II HLA loci were covered by the typing at four-digit resolution. The number of donors typed differed by locus, with 629-630 for A, B, C, DRB1 and DQB1, roughly 520 for DQA1, approximately 570 for DPA1, and over 400 for DPB1. A few DR-DQ haplotypes were handled as single units for association and clustering because linkage in the cohort was strong. Across around 400 genotyped donors of the cohort, an average of about 240,000 unique TCR beta nucleotide sequences per donor were sequenced, and approximately 17% of those sequences were non-productive. Beyond this particular receptor, the publication reports: Because counts were too low, more than 15 rarely observed V segments, including chromosome 9 orphons, were left out of the earlier analysis of a few hundred of the donors. Because HLA typing was unavailable for some donors at each locus, only the typed subset was used in association tests. Linkage disequilibrium might explain the correlated functional status among segregating V segments, but an unknown experimental factor could not be excluded. Most TCR sequences were observed very rarely across donors, whereas some public TCRs were present in many individuals. In vitro tests confirmed that a few of the cytomegalovirus-associated TCR beta chains recognize cytomegalovirus antigens. Compared with equally common non-associated chains, HLA-associated TCR beta chains in a later analysis were more clonally expanded and had lower generation probabilities. A cluster of highly shared sequence variants was judged likely to be a technical artifact of the sequencing pipeline. In a later analysis, several top co-occurrence clusters were reported to appear linked to parvovirus B19, influenza, CMV and Epstein-Barr virus. Only TCR beta chains were sequenced in this cohort, and the absence of alpha or paired-chain data limited detectable features. A later analysis found that most CMV-associated TCR beta chains appeared HLA-restricted, with HLA associations seemingly driven largely by CMV exposure. In an earlier analysis of about 600 of the donors, most TCR beta V segments appeared in productive rearrangements about 87% or about 30% of the time, broadly matching IMGT annotations. Sequencing depth was assumed to be roughly uniform across donors in the presence/absence analyses, though that assumption may not hold. When HLA alleles, especially DR and DQ, strongly co-occurred, TCR associations were difficult to assign to individual alleles. According to a later analysis, TCR association rates differed among HLA loci, with DRB1 alleles showing the most associated TCRs and HLA-C alleles showing the fewest. Because the 87-base-pair reads could not distinguish some IMGT-functional V segments, including TRBV6-2 and TRBV6-3, those segments were excluded. For the cohort, immune exposure information was limited to CMV serostatus. A further reported finding was that TCR beta sequences accurately predicted the HLA-A and HLA-B alleles for most subjects in the first cohort. A total of 150 to 200 TCR beta chains were listed by the study as associated with cytomegalovirus. An association between a missense DCLRE1C variant and V-gene and J-gene trimming of TCR beta chains was found in a later genetic analysis and replicated in an independent cohort. The classifier was reported to diagnose cytomegalovirus status with high specificity and sensitivity in both the original and validation cohorts. At a false discovery rate of 0.05, a later analysis linked 16,000 or so TCR beta sequences to specific HLA alleles. Compared with the approximately 710-donor mean, donors in an Asian-associated ancestry cluster had fewer N-insertions in productive TCRs, according to a later genetic analysis. The authors suggested that the approach could potentially be generalized to other disease states and immunological phenotypes.

Library construction relied on the immunoSEQ multiplex PCR assay. A mixture of 60 forward primers for TCR Vbeta segments and 13 reverse primers for TCR Jbeta segments was used in the multiplex PCR. The CDR3 region of rearranged TCR beta genes was amplified from genomic DNA with a multiplex PCR assay. On the Illumina HiSeq System, the amplified TCR beta libraries were sequenced as 87-base-pair reads. As for how the authors treated the data: In a later analysis, some 80 million unique TCR beta chains were counted across the 690 or so repertoires, and about 10 million of these chains were shared by at least two donors. To remove PCR and sequencing errors, raw reads were error-corrected and collapsed into unique sequences using a nearest-neighbor algorithm that merged closely related sequences. To assign V, D and J gene segments, CDR3 sequences were aligned to IMGT reference sequences. For a sequence to be retained, a match of at least six nucleotides was required to both a V gene segment and a J gene segment. A rearrangement counted as productive if the CDR3 had no stop codons and remained in frame with V and J, and every other rearrangement counted as non-productive. Following IMGT convention, CDR3 was defined as the stretch from the second conserved V-encoded cysteine to the conserved J-encoded phenylalanine. In an earlier analysis of more than 550 of the donors, sequences lacking an unambiguous match to a single V gene segment were excluded. An earlier analysis of fewer than 650 of the donors classified V segments as functional when productive rearrangements were above 56.7% and as segregating when the standard deviation between donors was above 5%. A statistical classification framework was built to diagnose cytomegalovirus status from the catalog of TCR beta chain sequences. In a later analysis, V and J genes were assigned by comparing TCR nucleotide sequences against IMGT/GENE-DB human TR gene sequences. In a later analysis, CDR3 sequences and most-parsimonious VDJ recombination scenarios were assigned using the TCRdist pipeline. In a later analysis, each TCR beta chain was defined by its CDR3 amino acid sequence together with its V-gene family, and reads lacking a unique V-gene family were excluded. In a later analysis, approximately 640 highly shared, low-generation-probability nucleotide sequences were removed to address suspected cross-contamination and a sequencing artifact. In a later analysis, a clonal expansion index was calculated for each public chain from normalized within-repertoire ranks of inferred template counts. Generation probabilities in a later analysis came from a VDJ recombination model fitted to out-of-frame rearrangements, and those results were checked against IGoR. A later analysis scored TCR-TCR, TCR-HLA and TCR-CMV co-occurrence with hypergeometric tests, applying a repertoire-size bias correction to TCR pairs. False discovery rates were estimated in a later analysis by permuting HLA or CMV assignments 20 times. In a later analysis, co-occurring TCRs were grouped using DBSCAN, with TCRdist sequence similarity added in when clustering inside HLA-allele-positive subsets. Repertoires with fewer than 30,000 or more than 120,000 public chains, plus five repertoires with anomalous nucleotide sharing, were excluded from co-occurrence clustering. TCRdb stores this immuneACCESS table with in-frame sequences only. Part of the clones is absent; in the studies checked, under half of the shortfall reflects unresolved V genes, and no reason is known for the rest. The DNA gave D and trimming, while V, J and clone size come from that table. The sample table records around 63,000 clones; 79% of these occur just once. Less than 3.5% of the sample is taken by the ten largest.

The cohort was made up of roughly 670 healthy bone marrow donors. All cohort members were sampled while nominally healthy, although unrecorded immune exposures were likely present. The donor tested CMV seronegative, placing the donor among the 352 seronegative members of the cohort. Every donor gave a peripheral blood sample, and the peripheral blood mononuclear cells from that sample were used for TCR beta sequencing. Genomic DNA extraction from the blood cell samples was performed with the Qiagen DNeasy Blood Extraction Kit. From cysteine to phenylalanine, the CDR3 is 15 amino acids long. The only DNA kept is the CDR3, 45 bases in frame from the first base. Sequences SNHLY (CDR1) and FYNNEI (CDR2) are obtained from the germline V gene.

The sequence links TRBV2 to TRBJ1-2, with the D gene not confidently named. Sequencing was done on a sample of PBMCs. This TCR was recovered from a woman aged 25 to 45 in good health and CMV-seronegative. The encoded CDR3 is CANSALQLSNYGYTF. The nucleotides are TGTGCCAACAGTGCTCTTCAACTTTCTAACTATGGCTACACCTTC.